A single T cell receptor beta chain is shown here with its context. The sample belongs to a study of blood T cell repertoires in COVID-19. Whole-study context: Sample material is recorded as cDNA or gDNA derived from T cells, B-cell-depleted T cells, or PBMCs.

Patients in Seattle were enrolled during active infection, then followed longitudinally. The authors' processing: How many nucleated cells were present was estimated from reference gene primer amplification. Repertoires were generated with immunoSEQ multiplex PCR, while TCRdb's copy carries only in-frame clones and drops some. The D gene and trimming were derived from the DNA, and the V and J assignments and clone size from that table. The sample has 300,000 to 450,000 clones, approximately 90% seen once; the top ten hold less than 5%. This CDR3 contains 18 residues. V lost 0 bases and J lost 1, with 17 bases in between. Germline V lookup: CDR1 WNHNN, CDR2 SYGVQD (reference sequence).

This sequence joins TRBV10-1 and TRBJ2-3; the D gene is possibly TRBD2 (5 bases). The origin of this receptor is a woman aged 55-69 years with COVID-19, enrolled during active disease. Sample: peripheral blood. The CDR3 DNA follows: TGCGCCAGCAGTGAGTCAACGGGAAGGGTCGGCCGCACAGATACGCAGTATTTT. Residues: CASSESTGRVGRTDTQYF.